This passage covers 14 T cell receptor beta chains from one sample sequenced in a study of response to subunit inactivated influenza vaccine. Via MiXCR, TCRdb re-called the RT-PCR reads, giving one row per CDR3 protein. This table holds 700,000 to 800,000 distinct CDR3 sequences, less than 20% found once. The source material was PBMCs from blood, sampled about 5 days after vaccination. The receptors were sampled from a man aged 50 to 60 who received an inactivated influenza vaccine.

The chain uses TRBV28 and TRBJ2-1; a weak D match, TRBD2 (6 bases). This CDR3 spans 14 amino acids. CDR1 is MDHEN, CDR2 SYDVKM, per germline. V lost 6 bases and J lost 3, with 12 bases in between. The CDR3: CASRKGGNYNEQFF. In DNA form, the CDR3 reads TGTGCCAGCAGGAAGGGCGGGAACTACAATGAGCAGTTCTTC.

The CDR3 reads CASSFASSYNSPLHF. The CDR3 DNA follows: TGTGCCAGCAGCTTTGCGAGCTCCTATAATTCACCCCTCCACTTT. The rearrangement joins TRBV7-2 to TRBJ1-6, with D uncertain. The germline V and J ends were trimmed by 3 bases and 0 bases, with 6 bases remaining between them. The CDR3 loop spans 15 amino acids. Germline values: CDR1 SGHTA, CDR2 FQGNSA.

In its sample, this clonotype was seen a few times. The chain has TRBV4-2 and TRBJ2-7, with 8 bases aligning to TRBD2. Losses at the gene ends were 0 bases for V and 6 bases for J; bases not matched to a gene: 4. The CDR3 runs 14 residues. Germline V gene sequence: CDR1 LGHNA, CDR2 YNFKEQ. CDR3 nucleotide sequence: TGTGCCAGCAGCCAAGATGGGACTAGGGGCGAGCAGTACTTC. It codes for CASSQDGTRGEQYF.

This chain connects TRBV4-3 to TRBJ2-2, with 7 nucleotides matching TRBD2. The V gene end was trimmed by 2 bases and the J gene end by 1 base; junction bases not matched to a gene: 4. This CDR3 comprises 16 residues. CDR1 and CDR2 from the germline V gene are LGHNA and YSLEER. In nucleotides, the CDR3 is TGCGCCAGCAGCCAAACCCTAGCGGAGAACACCGGGGAGCTGTTTTTT. Protein: CASSQTLAENTGELFF.

V usage is TRBV6-1 and J usage is TRBJ1-3, with no clear D. Per the germline V gene, CDR1 is MNHNS and CDR2 is SASEGT. The CDR3 is 15 residues long. Trimming took off 5 bases at V and 5 bases at J, with 16 bases between the two ends. The CDR3 DNA reads as TGTGCCAGCAGTAGACGTTCCGGGGTGAGAAACACCATATATTTT. Protein sequence: CASSRRSGVRNTIYF.

The chain is built from TRBV7-2 and TRBJ2-6, with 7 positions matching TRBD1. The length of the CDR3 is 17 residues. Germline lookup yields CDR1 SGHTA and CDR2 FQGNSA. The trim removed 2 bases at V and 0 bases at J, leaving 4 bases unmatched. The CDR3 nucleotides read TGTGCCAGCAGCTTATCAGGGGGAAGCTCTGGGGCCAACGTCCTGACTTTC. It encodes CASSLSGGSSGANVLTF.

The rearrangement uses TRBV24-1 and TRBJ2-1; D may match TRBD1 or TRBD2 (6 bases each). Germline V lookup: CDR1 KGHDR, CDR2 SFDVKD. The CDR3 runs 14 residues. V dropped 6 bases and J dropped 6 bases, with 14 bases sitting between them. The CDR3 reads CATSISGGGNEQFF. CDR3 nucleotide sequence: TGTGCCACCAGTATATCAGGAGGGGGCAATGAGCAGTTCTTC.

This clonotype has a handful of counts. The rearrangement links TRBV9 to TRBJ2-3; D tentatively fits TRBD1 or TRBD2 (5 bases each). Trimming cost V 0 bases and J 5 bases, with 10 bases left between them. Germline assignment: CDR1 SGDLS and CDR2 YYNGEE. CDR3 length: 14 amino acids. CDR3 sequence reads: CASSVERGGDTQYF. The CDR3 DNA follows: TGTGCCAGCAGCGTAGAGAGGGGCGGAGATACGCAGTATTTT.

The table lists this clonotype with a few counts. V gene TRBV27 combines with J gene TRBJ1-1; no firm D call. In germline, CDR1 is MNHEY, CDR2 SMNVEV (reference sequence). The V gene lost 3 bases and the J gene lost 0 bases, with 8 bases spanning the gap. The CDR3 has 14 residues. The CDR3 is CASSFKSMNTEAFF. DNA of the CDR3: TGTGCCAGCAGTTTTAAATCCATGAACACTGAAGCTTTCTTT.

In this sample, this clonotype turned up a few times. The chain has TRBV7-2 and TRBJ1-5, with a possible D match to TRBD1 (5 bases). The germline gives CDR1 SGHTA, CDR2 FQGNSA. V lost 3 bases, J lost 4 bases, and 13 bases lay in between. The CDR3 extends over 15 amino acids. The CDR3, as DNA: TGTGCCAGCAGCTTGTCAGGGACTTGGAATCAGCCCCAGCATTTT. Its translation is CASSLSGTWNQPQHF.

This clonotype was seen a handful of times. J is TRBJ2-3 and V is TRBV7-9; TRBD2 might be the D (6 bases). CDR3 size: 14 residues. V was trimmed by 3 bases and J by 6 bases, leaving 13 bases between them. Germline lookup yields CDR1 SEHNR and CDR2 FQNEAQ (reference sequence). CDR3 DNA sequence: TGTGCCAGCAGCTTTGGAGCGGGCCCCGATACGCAGTATTTT. It encodes CASSFGAGPDTQYF.

The chain carries TRBV15 and TRBJ1-4; no definite D call. Trimming left V 2 bases short and J 2 bases short, with 9 bases between. There are 15 residues in the CDR3. CDR1 is LNHNV, CDR2 YYDKDF, per germline (reference sequence). The CDR3 coding sequence is TGTGCCACCAGCAGAACCTCCGGGACTAATGAAAAACTGTTTTTT. Its protein is CATSRTSGTNEKLFF.

This clonotype turned up a few times. This chain connects TRBV7-2 to TRBJ1-2; D is unresolved. Germline V gives CDR1 SGHTA, CDR2 FQGNSA. V was shortened by 4 bases and J by 8 bases, with 14 bases between the two germline ends. This CDR3 is built from 13 residues. Here the CDR3 DNA reads TGTGCCAGCAGCTCGGACGCTATAAGCGGCTACACCTTC. This encodes CASSSDAISGYTF. Full variable domain (outside the CDR3, taken from reference TRBV7-2 and TRBJ1-2): GAGVSQSPSNKVTEKGKDVELRCDPISGHTALYWYRQSLGQGLEFLIYFQGNSAPDKSGLPSDRFSAERTGGSVSTLTIQRTQQEDSAVYLCASSSDAISGYTFGSGTRLTVV.

This clonotype was seen only a few times. This rearrangement joins TRBV13 to TRBJ1-2; 10 bases agree with TRBD1. This CDR3 region has 15 residues. Germline V gene lookup returns CDR1 PRHDT and CDR2 FYEKMQ (reference sequence). J lost 3 bases, V lost 6 bases, and 7 bases had no gene match. This CDR3 reads CASRRQGAIDYGYTF. CDR3 DNA: TGTGCCAGCAGGCGACAGGGGGCGATCGACTATGGCTACACCTTC.